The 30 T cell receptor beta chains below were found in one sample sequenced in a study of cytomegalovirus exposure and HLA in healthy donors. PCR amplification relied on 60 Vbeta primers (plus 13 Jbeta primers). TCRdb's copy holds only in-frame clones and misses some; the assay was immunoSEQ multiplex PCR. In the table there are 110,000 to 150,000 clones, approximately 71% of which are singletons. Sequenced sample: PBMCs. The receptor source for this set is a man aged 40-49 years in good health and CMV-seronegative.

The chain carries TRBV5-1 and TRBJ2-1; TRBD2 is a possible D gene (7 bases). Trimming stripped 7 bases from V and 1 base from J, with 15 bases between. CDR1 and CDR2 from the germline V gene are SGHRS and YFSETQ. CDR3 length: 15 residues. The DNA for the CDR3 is TGCGCCAGCTCGCTGGGAGGGGGGTCCTACAATGAGCAGTTCTTC. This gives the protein CASSLGGGSYNEQFF. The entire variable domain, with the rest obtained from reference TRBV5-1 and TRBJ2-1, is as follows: KAGVTQTPRYLIKTRGQQVTLSCSPISGHRSVSWYQQTPGQGLQFLFEYFSETQRNKGNFPGRFSGRQFSNSRSEMNVSTLELGDSALYLCASSLGGGSYNEQFFGPGTRLTVL.

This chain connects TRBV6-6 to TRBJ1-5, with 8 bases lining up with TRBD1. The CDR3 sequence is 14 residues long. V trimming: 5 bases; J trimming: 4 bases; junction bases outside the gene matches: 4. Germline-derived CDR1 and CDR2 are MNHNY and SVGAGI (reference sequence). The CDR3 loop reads CASSTDRENQPQHF. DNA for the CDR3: TGTGCCAGCAGTACGGACAGGGAGAATCAGCCCCAGCATTTT.

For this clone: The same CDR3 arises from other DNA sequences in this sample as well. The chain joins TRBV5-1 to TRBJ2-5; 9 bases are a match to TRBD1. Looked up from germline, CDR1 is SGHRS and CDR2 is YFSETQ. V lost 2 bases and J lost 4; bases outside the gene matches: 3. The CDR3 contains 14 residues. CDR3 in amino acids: CASSLTGGRETQYF. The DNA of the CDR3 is TGCGCCAGCAGCTTAACAGGGGGCCGAGAGACCCAGTACTTC. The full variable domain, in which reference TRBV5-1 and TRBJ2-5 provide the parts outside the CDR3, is KAGVTQTPRYLIKTRGQQVTLSCSPISGHRSVSWYQQTPGQGLQFLFEYFSETQRNKGNFPGRFSGRQFSNSRSEMNVSTLELGDSALYLCASSLTGGRETQYFGPGTRLLVL.

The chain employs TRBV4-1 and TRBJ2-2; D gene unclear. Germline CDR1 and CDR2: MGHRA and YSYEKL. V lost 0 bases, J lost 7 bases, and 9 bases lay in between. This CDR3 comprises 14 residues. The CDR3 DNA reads TGCGCCAGCAGCCAAGATGGAAGGAGCGGGGAGCTGTTTTTT. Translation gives CASSQDGRSGELFF.

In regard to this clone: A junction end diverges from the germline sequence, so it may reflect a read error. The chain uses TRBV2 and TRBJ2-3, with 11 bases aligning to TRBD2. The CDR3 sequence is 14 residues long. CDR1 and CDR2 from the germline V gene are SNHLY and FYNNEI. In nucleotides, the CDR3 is TGTGCCAGCAAGTTTTCTAGCGGGGGGCCTCGCCCCGATTTT. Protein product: CASKFSSGGPRPDF.

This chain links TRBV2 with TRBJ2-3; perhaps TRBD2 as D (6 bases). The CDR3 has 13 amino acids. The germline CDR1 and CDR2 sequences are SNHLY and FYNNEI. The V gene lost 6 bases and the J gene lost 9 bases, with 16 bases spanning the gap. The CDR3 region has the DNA TGTGCCAGCAGCATCGAGACTAGAGGCACGCAGTATTTT. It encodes CASSIETRGTQYF. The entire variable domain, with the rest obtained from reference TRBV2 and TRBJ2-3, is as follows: EPEVTQTPSHQVTQMGQEVILRCVPISNHLYFYWYRQILGQKVEFLVSFYNNEISEKSEIFDDQFSVERPDGSNFTLKIRSTKLEDSAMYFCASSIETRGTQYFGPGTRLTVL.

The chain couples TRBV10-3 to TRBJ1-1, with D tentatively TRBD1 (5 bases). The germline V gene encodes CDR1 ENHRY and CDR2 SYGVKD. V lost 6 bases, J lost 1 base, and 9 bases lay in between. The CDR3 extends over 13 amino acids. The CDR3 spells CAISLTENTEAFF. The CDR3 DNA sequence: TGTGCCATCAGCCTGACAGAGAACACTGAAGCTTTCTTT.

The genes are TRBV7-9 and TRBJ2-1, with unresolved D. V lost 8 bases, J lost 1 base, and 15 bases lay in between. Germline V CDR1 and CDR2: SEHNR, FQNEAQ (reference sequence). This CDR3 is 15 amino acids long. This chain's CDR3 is CASDNALWSYNEQFF. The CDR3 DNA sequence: TGTGCCAGCGACAATGCGCTATGGTCCTACAATGAGCAGTTCTTC.

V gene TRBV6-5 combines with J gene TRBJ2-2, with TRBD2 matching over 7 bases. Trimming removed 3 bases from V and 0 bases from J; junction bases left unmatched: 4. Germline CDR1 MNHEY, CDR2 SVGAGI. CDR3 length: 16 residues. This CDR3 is CASSYTAGSNTGELFF. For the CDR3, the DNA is TGTGCCAGCAGTTATACAGCGGGGTCGAACACCGGGGAGCTGTTTTTT.

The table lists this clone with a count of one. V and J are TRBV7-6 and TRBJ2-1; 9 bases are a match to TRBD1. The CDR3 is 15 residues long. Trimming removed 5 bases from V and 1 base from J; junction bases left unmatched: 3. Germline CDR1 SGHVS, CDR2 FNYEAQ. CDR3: CASSGDRASYNEQFF. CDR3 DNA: TGTGCCAGCAGCGGGGACAGGGCGTCCTACAATGAGCAGTTCTTC.

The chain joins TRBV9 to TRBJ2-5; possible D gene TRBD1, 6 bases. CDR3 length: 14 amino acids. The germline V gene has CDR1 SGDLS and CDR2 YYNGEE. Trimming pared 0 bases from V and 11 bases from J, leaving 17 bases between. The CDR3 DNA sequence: TGTGCCAGCAGCGTAGCTACCGGGACAACTGAGCAGTACTTC. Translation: CASSVATGTTEQYF.

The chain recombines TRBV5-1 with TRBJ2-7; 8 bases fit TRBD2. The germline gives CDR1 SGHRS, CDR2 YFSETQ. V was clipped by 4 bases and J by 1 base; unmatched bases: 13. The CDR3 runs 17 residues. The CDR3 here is CASSRTGGGDKSYEQYF. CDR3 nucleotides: TGCGCCAGCAGCCGAACGGGAGGGGGGGACAAGTCCTACGAGCAGTACTTC.

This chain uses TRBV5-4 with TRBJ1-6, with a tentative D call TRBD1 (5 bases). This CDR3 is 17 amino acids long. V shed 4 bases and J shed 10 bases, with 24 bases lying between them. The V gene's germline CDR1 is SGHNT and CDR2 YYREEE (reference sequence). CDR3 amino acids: CASSPGLVLGPNSPLHF. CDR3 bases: TGTGCCAGCAGCCCCGGGCTGGTCCTGGGGCCCAACTCACCCCTCCACTTT.

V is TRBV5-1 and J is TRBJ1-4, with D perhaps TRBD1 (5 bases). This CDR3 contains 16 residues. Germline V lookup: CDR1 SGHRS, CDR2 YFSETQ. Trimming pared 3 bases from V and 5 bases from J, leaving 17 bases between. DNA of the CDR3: TGCGCCAGCAGCTCCATTGGGGCAACAGGAAATGAAAAACTGTTTTTT. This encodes CASSSIGATGNEKLFF. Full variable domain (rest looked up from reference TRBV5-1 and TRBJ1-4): KAGVTQTPRYLIKTRGQQVTLSCSPISGHRSVSWYQQTPGQGLQFLFEYFSETQRNKGNFPGRFSGRQFSNSRSEMNVSTLELGDSALYLCASSSIGATGNEKLFFGSGTQLSVL.

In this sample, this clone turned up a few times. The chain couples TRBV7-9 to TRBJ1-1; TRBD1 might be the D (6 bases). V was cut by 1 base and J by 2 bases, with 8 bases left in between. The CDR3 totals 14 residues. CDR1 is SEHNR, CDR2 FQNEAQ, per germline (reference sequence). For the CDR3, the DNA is TGTGCCAGCAGCTTAGGCGGGGGCAACACTGAAGCTTTCTTT. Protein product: CASSLGGGNTEAFF.

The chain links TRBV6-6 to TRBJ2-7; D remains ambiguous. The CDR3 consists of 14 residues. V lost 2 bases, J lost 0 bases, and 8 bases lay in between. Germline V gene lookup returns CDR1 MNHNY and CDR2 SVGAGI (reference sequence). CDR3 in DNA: TGTGCCAGCAGTTACGGGCCCAGCTCCTACGAGCAGTACTTC. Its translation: CASSYGPSSYEQYF.

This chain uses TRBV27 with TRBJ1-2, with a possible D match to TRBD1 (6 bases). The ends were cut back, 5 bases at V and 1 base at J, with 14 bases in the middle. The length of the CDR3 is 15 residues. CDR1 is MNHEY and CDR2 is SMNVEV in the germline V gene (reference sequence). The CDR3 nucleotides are TGTGCCAGCAGTCCCCGACAGGTCCTTAACTATGGCTACACCTTC. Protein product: CASSPRQVLNYGYTF.

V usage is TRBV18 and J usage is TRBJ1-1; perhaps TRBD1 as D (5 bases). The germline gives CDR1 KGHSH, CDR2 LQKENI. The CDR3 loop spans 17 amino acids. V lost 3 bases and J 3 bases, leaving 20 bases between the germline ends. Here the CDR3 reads CASSPGLVTGRDTEAFF. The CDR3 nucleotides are TGTGCCAGCTCACCGGGACTCGTAACAGGAAGGGACACTGAAGCTTTCTTT.

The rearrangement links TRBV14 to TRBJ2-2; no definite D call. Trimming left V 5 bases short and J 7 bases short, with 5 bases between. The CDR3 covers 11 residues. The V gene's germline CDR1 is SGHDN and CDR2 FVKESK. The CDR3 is CASSFSGELFF. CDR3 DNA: TGTGCCAGCAGCTTCAGCGGGGAGCTGTTTTTT.

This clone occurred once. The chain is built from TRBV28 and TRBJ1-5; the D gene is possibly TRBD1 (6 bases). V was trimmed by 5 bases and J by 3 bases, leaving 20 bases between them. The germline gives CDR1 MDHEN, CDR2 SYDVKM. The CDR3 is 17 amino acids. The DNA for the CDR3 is TGTGCCAGCAGTCCTTCCCTCACAGGGAGTGACAATCAGCCCCAGCATTTT. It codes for CASSPSLTGSDNQPQHF.

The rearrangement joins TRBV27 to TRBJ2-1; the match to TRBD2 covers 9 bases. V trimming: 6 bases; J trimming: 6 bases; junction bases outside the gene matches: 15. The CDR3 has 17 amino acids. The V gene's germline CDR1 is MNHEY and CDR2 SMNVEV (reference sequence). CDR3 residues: CASSLGRGGLVVNEQFF. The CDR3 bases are TGTGCCAGCAGCCTCGGGCGGGGGGGCCTGGTCGTCAATGAGCAGTTCTTC.

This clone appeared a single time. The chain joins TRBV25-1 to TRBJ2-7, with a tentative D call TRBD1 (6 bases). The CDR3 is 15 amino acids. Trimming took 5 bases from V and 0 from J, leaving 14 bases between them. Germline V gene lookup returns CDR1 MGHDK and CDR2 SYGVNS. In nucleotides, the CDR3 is TGTGCCAGCAGTAAACCCCCGGACAGCTCCTACGAGCAGTACTTC. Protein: CASSKPPDSSYEQYF.

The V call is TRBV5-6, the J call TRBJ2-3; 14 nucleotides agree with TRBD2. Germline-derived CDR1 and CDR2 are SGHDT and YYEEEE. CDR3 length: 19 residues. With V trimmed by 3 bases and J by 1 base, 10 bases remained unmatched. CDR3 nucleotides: TGTGCCAGCAGCTCCCTGACTAGCGGGGGGGCTCTTGGCACAGATACGCAGTATTTT. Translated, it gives CASSSLTSGGALGTDTQYF.

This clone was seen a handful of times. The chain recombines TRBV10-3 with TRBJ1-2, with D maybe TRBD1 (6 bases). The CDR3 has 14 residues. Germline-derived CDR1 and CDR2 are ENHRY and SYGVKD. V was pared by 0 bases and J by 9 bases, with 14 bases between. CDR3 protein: CAISESGQDRSYTF. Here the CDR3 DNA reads TGTGCCATCAGTGAGTCGGGGCAGGACAGAAGCTACACCTTC.

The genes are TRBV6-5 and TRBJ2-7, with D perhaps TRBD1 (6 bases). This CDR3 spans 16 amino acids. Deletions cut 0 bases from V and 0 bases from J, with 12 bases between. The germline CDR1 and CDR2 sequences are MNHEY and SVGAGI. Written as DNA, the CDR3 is TGTGCCAGCAGTTACTCGCTAACAGGGATCTCCTACGAGCAGTACTTC. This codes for CASSYSLTGISYEQYF.

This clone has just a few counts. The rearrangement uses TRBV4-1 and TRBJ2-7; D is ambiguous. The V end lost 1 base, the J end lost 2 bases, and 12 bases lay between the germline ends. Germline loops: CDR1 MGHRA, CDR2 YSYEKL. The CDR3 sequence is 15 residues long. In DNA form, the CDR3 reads TGCGCCAGCAGCCAAGCTCCAGTCGATGCCTACGAGCAGTACTTC. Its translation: CASSQAPVDAYEQYF.

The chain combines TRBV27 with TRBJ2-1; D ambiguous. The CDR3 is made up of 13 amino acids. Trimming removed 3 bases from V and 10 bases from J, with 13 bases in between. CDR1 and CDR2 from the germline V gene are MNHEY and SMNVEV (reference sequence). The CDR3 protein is CASSLEPSREQFF. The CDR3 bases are TGTGCCAGCAGTTTGGAACCCTCGAGGGAGCAGTTCTTC.

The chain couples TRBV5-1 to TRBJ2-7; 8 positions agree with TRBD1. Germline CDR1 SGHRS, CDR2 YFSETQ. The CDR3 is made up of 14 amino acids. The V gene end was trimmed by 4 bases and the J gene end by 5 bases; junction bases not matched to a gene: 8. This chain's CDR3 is CASSQDRARDEQYF. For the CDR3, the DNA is TGCGCCAGCAGCCAGGACAGGGCCCGGGACGAGCAGTACTTC.

The CDR3 bases are TGTGCCAGCAGCTTACAGGGGGCCCCGAACACTGAAGCTTTCTTT. Protein product: CASSLQGAPNTEAFF. V is TRBV7-3 and J is TRBJ1-1; 8 bases are a match to TRBD1. The CDR3 runs to 15 residues. Germline CDR1 reads SGHTA; CDR2 reads FQGTGA. J gave up 1 base and V 2 bases, and 3 bases lay outside the gene matches.

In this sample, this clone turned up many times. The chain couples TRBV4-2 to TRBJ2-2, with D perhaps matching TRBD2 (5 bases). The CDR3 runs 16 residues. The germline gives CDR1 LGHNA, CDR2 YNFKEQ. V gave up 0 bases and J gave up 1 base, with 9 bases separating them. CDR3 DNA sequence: TGTGCCAGCAGCCAAGAGGAAACTAGGAACACCGGGGAGCTGTTTTTT. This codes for CASSQEETRNTGELFF.